This T cell receptor beta chain is drawn from a study of shared clonotypes between healthy human individuals. The genomic DNA of each subset was split evenly across several immunoSEQ plates. This table comes from immunoSEQ multiplex PCR, and its TCRdb copy is limited to in-frame clones, with some not included. The data contain over a million clones, over 95% of them seen just once; the ten biggest clones take up about 1.2%. This clone was observed a single time. The germline gives CDR1 MNHNS, CDR2 SASEGT. Between the trimmed V and J ends, which lost 7 bases and 5 bases, there was a span of 11 bases. The length of the CDR3 is 12 residues.

J is TRBJ1-2 and V is TRBV6-1; D is unresolved. Sequencing was performed on naive CD4+ T cells sorted from blood. Subset defined: CD45RA+ positively selected. The receptor comes from a man aged 30 to 39 in good health. The CDR3 DNA is TGTGCCAGCACCAAAAGTGATTATGGCTACACCTTC. This codes for CASTKSDYGYTF.